This passage covers 5 T cell receptor beta chains from one sample sequenced in a study of T-cell reconstitution after alpha-beta-depleted transplantation in children (dated by TCRdb to about 2016). The method behind the library was PCR. The sample was run on an Illumina HiSeq 2500. Molecular barcoding was employed in the preparation of TCR libraries, with unique molecular identifiers being used to normalize TCRbeta repertoire quantification. The raw public reads went through TCRdb reprocessing: fastp at Q25, MiXCR clone calling, in-frame beta chains kept. Rows are combined by CDR3 protein, so each entry shows the most common genes and DNA. This sample comprises about 370,000 distinct CDR3 sequences, around 21% of them detected only once. The ten biggest clones cover around 4% of the sample. The sequenced sample was PBMCs from the stem cell graft donor, obtained from the stem cell graft. These TCRs come from a human donor who donated a stem cell graft to a child with acute myeloid leukemia.

V gene TRBV11-1 combines with J gene TRBJ2-1, with 9 bases fitting TRBD2. The germline V gene encodes CDR1 SGHAT and CDR2 FQDESV (reference sequence). The ends lost 1 base at V and 4 bases at J; junction bases unmatched: 11. This CDR3 spans 18 amino acids. This CDR3 is CASSLGLALSGSYNEQFF. The CDR3 DNA reads TGTGCCAGCAGCTTAGGTTTGGCGCTTAGCGGGAGTTACAATGAGCAGTTCTTC. Full variable domain (remainder filled in from reference TRBV11-1 and TRBJ2-1): EAEVAQSPRYKITEKSQAVAFWCDPISGHATLYWYRQILGQGPELLVQFQDESVVDDSQLPKDRFSAERLKGVDSTLKIQPAELGDSAMYLCASSLGLALSGSYNEQFFGPGTRLTVL.

The chain recombines TRBV4-1 with TRBJ2-7; TRBD1 matches at 7 bases. The V gene's germline CDR1 is MGHRA and CDR2 YSYEKL. CDR3 length: 15 amino acids. J was trimmed by 0 bases and V by 1 base; bases with no gene match: 3. The DNA of the CDR3 is TGCGCCAGCAGCCAAGGCGACAGGGACTCCTACGAGCAGTACTTC. It is translated as CASSQGDRDSYEQYF.

The sample holds one count of this clonotype. The J gene is TRBJ1-2, the V gene TRBV11-2; D is unclear. Trimming stripped 5 bases from V and 2 bases from J, with 15 bases between. The CDR3 consists of 15 residues. In germline, CDR1 is SGHAT, CDR2 FQNNGV. The CDR3 spells CASSPLTGVNYGYTF. Written as DNA, the CDR3 is TGTGCCAGCAGCCCCCTAACGGGAGTAAACTATGGCTACACCTTC.

This clonotype was recorded a few times. The rearrangement joins TRBV7-2 to TRBJ2-1; TRBD2 matches 10 bases. Per the germline V gene, CDR1 is SGHTA and CDR2 is FQGNSA. The CDR3 spans 17 residues. V shed 0 bases, J shed 6 bases, and the junction held 8 bases outside the gene matches. CDR3 region: CASSLAPLAGVANEQFF. The CDR3 nucleotides read TGTGCCAGCAGCTTAGCGCCGCTAGCGGGAGTAGCCAATGAGCAGTTCTTC.

The CDR3 DNA follows: TGCAGTGCTATTGCGGGAGAAGATACGCAGTATTTT. Its protein product is CSAIAGEDTQYF. The chain employs TRBV20-1 and TRBJ2-3, with 7 bases fitting TRBD2. CDR3 length equals 12 residues. Germline assignment: CDR1 DFQATT and CDR2 SNEGSKA (reference sequence). V gave up 4 bases and J gave up 5 bases; unmatched junction bases: 3.